This section outlines one T cell receptor (beta chain) sequence together with its context. Its specificity is not known. Sequence at one end of the junction differs from germline and may be a read error. The PCR was carried out with 60 Vbeta primers and 13 Jbeta primers. Some clones are missing from TCRdb's copy, which holds only in-frame ones; the method was immunoSEQ multiplex PCR. The sample records about 150,000 clones, over 75% being singletons. There are 18 residues in the CDR3. CDR1 SEHNR and CDR2 FQNEAQ come from the germline V gene (reference sequence). This sample was included in a study of cytomegalovirus exposure and HLA in healthy donors. The study's findings and limits: In an earlier analysis, most TCR beta V segments were productive about 87% or about 30% of the time. Exclusion applied to some V segments, including TRBV6-2 and TRBV6-3, as they were indistinguishable. Researchers had no immune exposure information except CMV serostatus available.

Source material: PBMCs. This receptor was taken from a male donor in good health and CMV-seronegative. The rearrangement joins TRBV7-9 to TRBJ1-1, with 7 bases fitting TRBD1. CDR3 bases: TGTTCCAGCAGCCAGAAACCGGGACAGAGCCTCATGAACACTGAAGCTTTCTTT. Translated, it gives CSSSQKPGQSLMNTEAFF.